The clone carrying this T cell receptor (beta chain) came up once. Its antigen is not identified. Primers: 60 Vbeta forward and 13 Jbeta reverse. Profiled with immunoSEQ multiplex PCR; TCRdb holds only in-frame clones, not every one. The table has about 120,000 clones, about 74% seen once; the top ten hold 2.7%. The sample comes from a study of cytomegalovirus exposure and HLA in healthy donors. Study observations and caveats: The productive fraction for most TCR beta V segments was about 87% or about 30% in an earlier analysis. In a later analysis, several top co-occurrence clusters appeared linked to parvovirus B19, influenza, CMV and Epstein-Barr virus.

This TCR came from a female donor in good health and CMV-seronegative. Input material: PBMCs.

CDR3 sequence (DNA): TGTGCCAGCAGCTTGGGGACAGGAACGGACATTCAGTACTTC. Translated, it gives CASSLGTGTDIQYF. The rearrangement uses TRBV5-4 and TRBJ2-4; 7 bases align to TRBD1. This CDR3 contains 14 residues. Germline CDR1 SGHNT, CDR2 YYREEE (reference sequence). Germline trimming cut 0 bases from V and 8 bases from J; bases unmatched to any gene: 5.